This TCR beta chain was sequenced during a study of molecular identifiers for immune sequencing clone quantification. V was clipped by 8 bases and J by 2 bases, with 11 bases between them. This CDR3 has 13 residues. The germline V gene encodes CDR1 MDHEN and CDR2 SYDVKM. Each CDR3 protein gets one entry after TCRdb re-called the PCR reads with MiXCR. The sample gives some 65,000 distinct CDR3 sequences, approximately 17% of which show up once; less than 2% is in the top ten. The sample consisted of naive CD8+ T cells from blood, with Jurkat cell RNA spiked in. Documented subset: FACS-sorted CD8+CD4-CCR7+CD45RA+ naive T cells. V and J are TRBV28 and TRBJ2-3; D gene unclear. This receptor was identified in a human donor in good health. Some libraries in this study had Jurkat cell RNA spiked in. The CDR3 is CASGYQLTDTQYF. CDR3 coding DNA: TGTGCCAGCGGTTATCAACTCACAGATACGCAGTATTTT.